This T cell receptor (beta chain) emerged from a study of beta chain features in type 1 diabetes. This clone appeared a few times. Its specificity is not known. Findings and caveats of the study: TCRB CDR3s from Type 1 diabetes patients were moderately but significantly shorter in all four CD4+ subsets. Insertions were fewer and deletions more numerous at VDJ junctions in type 1 diabetes patients. The analysis here could not establish whether HLA type shapes TCRB rearrangement.

The entirety of the isolated RNA underwent reverse transcription, so expressed TCRB transcripts were sequenced. TCRdb's copy holds only in-frame clones and misses some; the assay was immunoSEQ multiplex PCR. The table records roughly 500,000 clones, approximately 30% of them present only once. The TCR originated in a man aged 18-30 years in good health. Sequencing input: naive CD4+ T cells from blood.

This CDR3 reads CASSQDVLSLDTQYF. In DNA form, the CDR3 reads TGCGCCAGCAGCCAAGATGTCCTTTCGCTAGATACGCAGTATTTT. The rearrangement links TRBV4-3 to TRBJ2-3; D remains ambiguous. Trimming removed 0 bases at V and 5 bases at J, with 12 bases between. This CDR3 spans 15 amino acids. Germline values: CDR1 LGHNA, CDR2 YSLEER.